These 19 T cell receptor beta chains were all obtained from the same sample, sequenced in a study of blood T cell repertoires in COVID-19. Method: immunoSEQ multiplex PCR; TCRdb's copy keeps in-frame clones and lacks some. Of 130,000 or so clones in the sample, approximately 86% were seen once. The sequencing input was peripheral blood. The origin of the receptors is an older woman with acute or convalescent COVID-19.

The V and J genes are TRBV27 and TRBJ2-1; the match to TRBD2 covers 11 bases. The CDR3 extends over 15 amino acids. The trim removed 2 bases at V and 4 bases at J, leaving 1 base unmatched. Germline V gene data show CDR1 as MNHEY and CDR2 as SMNVEV (reference sequence). The CDR3 nucleotides read TGTGCCAGCAGTTTAAGGACTAGCGGGTACAATGAGCAGTTCTTC. This sequence encodes CASSLRTSGYNEQFF.

This chain links TRBV11-3 with TRBJ2-2, with TRBD1 matching 9 bases. The germline gives CDR1 SGHNT, CDR2 YENEEA. This CDR3 is built from 15 residues. Trimming cost V 6 bases and J 8 bases; bases outside gene matches: 10. The CDR3 DNA reads as TGTGCCAGCAGGGTGCCGGGACAGGGAACGGGGGAGCTGTTTTTT. Amino acids: CASRVPGQGTGELFF.

The rearrangement uses TRBV7-2 and TRBJ1-1, with D possibly matching TRBD1 (5 bases). Trimming pared 3 bases from V and 11 bases from J, leaving 16 bases between. The CDR3 has 13 amino acids. Germline CDR1 is SGHTA and CDR2 is FQGNSA. CDR3 in amino acids: CASSFWGGRRAFF. CDR3 nucleotide sequence: TGTGCCAGCAGCTTTTGGGGGGGACGGAGGGCTTTCTTT.

The V and J genes are TRBV29-1 and TRBJ2-3; 11 nucleotides align to TRBD2. V dropped 3 bases and J dropped 2; count of bases not matched to a gene: 16. The CDR3 is 19 amino acids. Germline V gene lookup returns CDR1 SQVTM and CDR2 ANQGSEA. The CDR3 sequence: CSVDPTLAGGLINTDTQYF. Here the CDR3 DNA reads TGCAGCGTTGACCCCACATTAGCGGGGGGGCTCATCAACACAGATACGCAGTATTTT.

The chain joins TRBV7-9 to TRBJ2-3; D is perhaps TRBD2 (6 bases). Deletions cut 5 bases from V and 1 base from J, with 16 bases between. This CDR3 has 16 residues. Germline V gene sequence: CDR1 SEHNR, CDR2 FQNEAQ (reference sequence). CDR3 nucleotides: TGTGCCAGCAGCCACACTTGGCGGGGACGCACAGATACGCAGTATTTT. Protein: CASSHTWRGRTDTQYF.

Regarding this clone: The same CDR3 also results from other DNA sequences found in this sample. The rearrangement joins TRBV28 to TRBJ2-7; no clear D. V shed 2 bases and J shed 3 bases, with 2 bases lying between them. CDR3 length equals 11 residues. Germline V gene sequence: CDR1 MDHEN, CDR2 SYDVKM. The CDR3 DNA follows: TGTGCCAGCAGTTTACGCTACGAGCAGTACTTC. This sequence encodes CASSLRYEQYF.

The J gene is TRBJ2-7, the V gene TRBV7-8, with D perhaps TRBD2 (5 bases). The CDR3 is made up of 15 amino acids. Trimming stripped 5 bases from V and 6 bases from J, with 20 bases between. Germline values: CDR1 SGHVS, CDR2 FQNEAQ. In DNA form, the CDR3 reads TGTGCCAGCAGCCCACTCACCCACACTGCGGGCGAGCAGTACTTC. As protein: CASSPLTHTAGEQYF.

This clone was seen only a few times. The chain combines TRBV28 with TRBJ1-2, with 7 bases identical to TRBD1. V shed 2 bases and J 8 bases; nucleotides not matched to a gene: 8. CDR1 MDHEN and CDR2 SYDVKM come from the germline V gene. This CDR3 has 14 residues. This chain's CDR3 is CASSLTRQGSGYTF. In DNA form, the CDR3 reads TGTGCCAGCAGTTTAACCCGACAGGGAAGCGGCTACACCTTC.

The J gene is TRBJ2-2, the V gene TRBV5-1; maybe TRBD1 (5 bases). V shed 0 bases and J shed 1 base, with 7 bases lying between them. Germline V lookup: CDR1 SGHRS, CDR2 YFSETQ. CDR3 length: 15 residues. The CDR3 DNA follows: TGCGCCAGCAGCTTGGTCACAGGGAACACCGGGGAGCTGTTTTTT. It codes for CASSLVTGNTGELFF.

J is TRBJ2-7 and V is TRBV5-1; TRBD1 might be the D (6 bases). The CDR3 sequence is 16 residues long. Germline CDR1 reads SGHRS; CDR2 reads YFSETQ. Trimming stripped 0 bases from V and 0 bases from J, with 13 bases between. DNA of the CDR3: TGCGCCAGCAGCTTGGGGGGACATATAAGCTCCTACGAGCAGTACTTC. Protein sequence: CASSLGGHISSYEQYF.

The V and J genes are TRBV12-5 and TRBJ2-7; TRBD2 might be the D (5 bases). Germline CDR1 is LGHNT and CDR2 is FRNRAP. V lost 7 bases and J 2 bases, leaving 12 bases between the germline ends. This CDR3 comprises 13 residues. This CDR3 reads CASVLGVAYEQYF. CDR3 nucleotide sequence: TGTGCTAGTGTTCTCGGGGTGGCCTACGAGCAGTACTTC.

The chain has TRBV6-5 and TRBJ2-1; D is unresolved. In germline, CDR1 is MNHEY, CDR2 SVGAGI. The V gene lost 2 bases and the J gene lost 7 bases, with 3 bases spanning the gap. CDR3 length: 11 residues. The CDR3 here is CASSYLNEQFF. The CDR3 coding sequence is TGTGCCAGCAGTTACCTTAATGAGCAGTTCTTC.

This sequence joins TRBV7-2 and TRBJ2-1; D is perhaps TRBD1 (5 bases). V was cut by 0 bases and J by 0 bases, with 12 bases left in between. The CDR3 covers 17 residues. Looked up from germline, CDR1 is SGHTA and CDR2 is FQGNSA. The CDR3 DNA reads TGTGCCAGCAGCTTAGCGGCAGGGTGGAGCTCCTACAATGAGCAGTTCTTC. Its protein is CASSLAAGWSSYNEQFF.

The rearrangement links TRBV7-9 to TRBJ2-1; D uncertain. V lost 2 bases to trimming and J lost 0 bases, with 5 bases between them. This CDR3 has 14 residues. Germline loops: CDR1 SEHNR, CDR2 FQNEAQ (reference sequence). For the CDR3, the DNA is TGTGCCAGCAGCTTACACAGCTCCTACAATGAGCAGTTCTTC. Translation gives CASSLHSSYNEQFF.

The genes are TRBV11-3 and TRBJ2-7, with 11 bases identical to TRBD2. Germline CDR1 SGHNT, CDR2 YENEEA. The J segment lost 3 bases and the V segment lost 5 bases, leaving 6 bases of the junction unmatched. The CDR3 is 15 residues long. CDR3 in DNA: TGTGCCAGCAGCATCACTAGCGGGGGAAGCTACGAGCAGTACTTC. This gives the protein CASSITSGGSYEQYF.

This clone is a singleton in its sample. In DNA, the CDR3 is TGTGCCAGCTCACCAGGGCCCGGCACAGATACGCAGTATTTT. It is translated as CASSPGPGTDTQYF. The chain joins TRBV18 to TRBJ2-3; D is uncertain. The V gene's germline CDR1 is KGHSH and CDR2 LQKENI. The V end lost 2 bases, the J end lost 1 base, and 7 bases lay between the germline ends. CDR3 length equals 14 residues.

The rearrangement links TRBV11-3 to TRBJ2-3, with 7 bases matching TRBD1. V lost 4 bases to trimming and J lost 4 bases; unmatched junction nucleotides: 11. The germline CDR1 and CDR2 sequences are SGHNT and YENEEA. This CDR3 spans 16 amino acids. The CDR3 protein is CASSYQTGMAADTQYF. CDR3 bases: TGTGCCAGCAGCTACCAGACAGGGATGGCGGCAGATACGCAGTATTTT.

This clone was recorded only once. The J gene is TRBJ2-5, the V gene TRBV20-1, with D maybe TRBD2 (5 bases). Germline-derived CDR1 and CDR2 are DFQATT and SNEGSKA (reference sequence). The CDR3 length is 16 residues. Trimming left V 3 bases short and J 5 bases short, with 22 bases between. CDR3 sequence: CSASPPQTRVSETQYF. CDR3 coding DNA: TGCAGTGCTAGTCCCCCCCAGACGAGGGTATCGGAGACCCAGTACTTC.

The genes are TRBV7-9 and TRBJ2-7; 13 bases fit TRBD2. The CDR3 consists of 15 residues. CDR1 is SEHNR and CDR2 is FQNEAQ in the germline V gene (reference sequence). V was pared by 3 bases and J by 2 bases, with 1 base of the junction left unmatched. The CDR3 region is CASSLGLAGTYEQYF. The CDR3 nucleotides are TGTGCCAGCAGCTTGGGACTAGCGGGGACCTACGAGCAGTACTTC.